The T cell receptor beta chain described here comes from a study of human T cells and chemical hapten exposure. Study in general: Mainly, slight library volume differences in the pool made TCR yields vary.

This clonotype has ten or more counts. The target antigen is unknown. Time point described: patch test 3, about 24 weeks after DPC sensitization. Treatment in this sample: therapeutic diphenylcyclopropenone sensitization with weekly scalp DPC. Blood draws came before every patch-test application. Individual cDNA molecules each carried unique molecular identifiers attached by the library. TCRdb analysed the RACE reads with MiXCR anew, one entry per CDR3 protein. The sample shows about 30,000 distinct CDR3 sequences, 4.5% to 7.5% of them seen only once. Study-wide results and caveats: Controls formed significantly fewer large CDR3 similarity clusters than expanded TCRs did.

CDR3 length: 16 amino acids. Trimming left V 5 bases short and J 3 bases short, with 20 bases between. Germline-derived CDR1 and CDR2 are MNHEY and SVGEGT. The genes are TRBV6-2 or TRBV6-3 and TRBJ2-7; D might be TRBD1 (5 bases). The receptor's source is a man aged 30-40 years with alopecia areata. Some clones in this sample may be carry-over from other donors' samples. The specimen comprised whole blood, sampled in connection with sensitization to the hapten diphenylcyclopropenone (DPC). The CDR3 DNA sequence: TGTGCCAGCAGTACTTCAACTTACAGGACCCTCTACGAGCAGTACTTC. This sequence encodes CASSTSTYRTLYEQYF.